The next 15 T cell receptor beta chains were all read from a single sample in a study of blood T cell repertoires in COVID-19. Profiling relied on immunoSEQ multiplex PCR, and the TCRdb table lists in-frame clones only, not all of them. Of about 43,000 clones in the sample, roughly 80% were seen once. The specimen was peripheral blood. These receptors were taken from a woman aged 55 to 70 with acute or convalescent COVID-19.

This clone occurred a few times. The CDR3 sequence is CASSLGAGAASYGYTF. CDR3 in DNA: TGTGCCAGCAGCCTTGGGGCGGGGGCCGCCTCCTATGGCTACACCTTC. The chain combines TRBV3-1 (or the pseudogene TRBV3-2) with TRBJ1-2; tentatively, D is TRBD1 (6 bases). The germline CDR1 and CDR2 sequences are LGHDT and YNNKEL (reference sequence). The CDR3 is 16 amino acids. Trimming took 4 bases from V and 4 from J, leaving 19 bases between them.

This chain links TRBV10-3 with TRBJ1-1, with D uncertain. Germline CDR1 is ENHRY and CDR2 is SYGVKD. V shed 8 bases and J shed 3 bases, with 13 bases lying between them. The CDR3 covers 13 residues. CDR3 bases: TGTGCCATCCGAGGCGTAGTAGACACTGAAGCTTTCTTT. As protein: CAIRGVVDTEAFF.

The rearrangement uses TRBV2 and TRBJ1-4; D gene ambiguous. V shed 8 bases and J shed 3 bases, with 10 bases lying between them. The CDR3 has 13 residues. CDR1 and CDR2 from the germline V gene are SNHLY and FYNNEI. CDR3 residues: CASARSANEKLFF. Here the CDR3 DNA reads TGTGCCAGCGCAAGGAGTGCTAATGAAAAACTGTTTTTT. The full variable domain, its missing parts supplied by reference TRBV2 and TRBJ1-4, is EPEVTQTPSHQVTQMGQEVILRCVPISNHLYFYWYRQILGQKVEFLVSFYNNEISEKSEIFDDQFSVERPDGSNFTLKIRSTKLEDSAMYFCASARSANEKLFFGSGTQLSVL.

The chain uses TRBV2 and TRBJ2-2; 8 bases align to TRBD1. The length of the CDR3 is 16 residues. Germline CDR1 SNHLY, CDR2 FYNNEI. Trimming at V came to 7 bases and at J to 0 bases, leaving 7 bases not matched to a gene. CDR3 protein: CASIRQGPANTGELFF. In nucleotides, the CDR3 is TGTGCCAGCATCCGACAGGGGCCTGCGAACACCGGGGAGCTGTTTTTT.

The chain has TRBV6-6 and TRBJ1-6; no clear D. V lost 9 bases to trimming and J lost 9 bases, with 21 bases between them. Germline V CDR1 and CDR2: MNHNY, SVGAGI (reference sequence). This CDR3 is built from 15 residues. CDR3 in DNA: TGTGCCAGTGGCCCCGGAGGGCTCCAATCTTCACCCCTCCACTTT. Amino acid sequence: CASGPGGLQSSPLHF.

CDR3 nucleotide sequence: TGCGCCAGCAGCTTGGATGGACAGGGGGCCGTGAGGAACACTGAAGCTTTCTTT. Translating it yields CASSLDGQGAVRNTEAFF. This chain connects TRBV5-1 to TRBJ1-1, with 11 bases aligning to TRBD1. Germline trimming cut 0 bases from V and 1 base from J; bases unmatched to any gene: 8. Germline assignment: CDR1 SGHRS and CDR2 YFSETQ. The CDR3 is 18 residues long.

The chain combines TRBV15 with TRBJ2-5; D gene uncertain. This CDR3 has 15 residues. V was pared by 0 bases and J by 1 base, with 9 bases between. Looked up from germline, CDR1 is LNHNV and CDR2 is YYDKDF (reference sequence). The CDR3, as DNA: TGTGCCACCAGCAGAGAACAACAGAGCCAAGAGACCCAGTACTTC. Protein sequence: CATSREQQSQETQYF.

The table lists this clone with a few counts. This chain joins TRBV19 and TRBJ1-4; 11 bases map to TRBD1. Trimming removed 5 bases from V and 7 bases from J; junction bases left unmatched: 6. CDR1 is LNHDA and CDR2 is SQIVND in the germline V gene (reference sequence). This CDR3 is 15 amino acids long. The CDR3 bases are TGTGCCAGTAGTTCTAGGACAGGGGGCCTTGAAAAACTGTTTTTT. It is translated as CASSSRTGGLEKLFF.

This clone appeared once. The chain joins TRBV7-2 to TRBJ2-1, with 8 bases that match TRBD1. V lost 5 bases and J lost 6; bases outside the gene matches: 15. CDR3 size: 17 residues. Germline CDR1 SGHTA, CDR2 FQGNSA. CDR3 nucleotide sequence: TGTGCCAGCAGCGCAAATAGAGGACAGGGAATGGCCAATGAGCAGTTCTTC. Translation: CASSANRGQGMANEQFF.

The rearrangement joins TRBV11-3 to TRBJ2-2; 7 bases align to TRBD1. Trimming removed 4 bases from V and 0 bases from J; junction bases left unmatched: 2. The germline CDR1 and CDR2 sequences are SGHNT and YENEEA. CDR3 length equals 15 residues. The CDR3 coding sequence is TGTGCCAGCAGCTCGGGACAGACGAACACCGGGGAGCTGTTTTTT. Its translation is CASSSGQTNTGELFF.

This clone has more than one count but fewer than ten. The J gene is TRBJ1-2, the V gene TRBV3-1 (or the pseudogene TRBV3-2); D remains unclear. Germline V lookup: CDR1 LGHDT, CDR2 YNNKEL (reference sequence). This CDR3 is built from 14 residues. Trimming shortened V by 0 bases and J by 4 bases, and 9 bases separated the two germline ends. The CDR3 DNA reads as TGTGCCAGCAGCCAAGAGGTAGTGCCCTATGGCTACACCTTC. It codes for CASSQEVVPYGYTF.

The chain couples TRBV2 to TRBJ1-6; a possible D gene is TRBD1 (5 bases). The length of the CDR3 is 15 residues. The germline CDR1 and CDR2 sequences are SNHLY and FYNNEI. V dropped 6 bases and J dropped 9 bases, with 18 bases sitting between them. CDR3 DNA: TGTGCCAGCAGGGGAAGGGGCGGAAAAGGTTCACCCCTCCACTTT. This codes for CASRGRGGKGSPLHF.

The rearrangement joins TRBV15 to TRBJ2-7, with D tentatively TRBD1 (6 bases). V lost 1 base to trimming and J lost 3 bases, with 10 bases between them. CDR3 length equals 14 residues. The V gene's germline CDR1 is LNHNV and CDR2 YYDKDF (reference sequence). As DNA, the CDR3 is TGTGCCACCAGCAGAGTAGGGGGATTCTACGAGCAGTACTTC. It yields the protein CATSRVGGFYEQYF.

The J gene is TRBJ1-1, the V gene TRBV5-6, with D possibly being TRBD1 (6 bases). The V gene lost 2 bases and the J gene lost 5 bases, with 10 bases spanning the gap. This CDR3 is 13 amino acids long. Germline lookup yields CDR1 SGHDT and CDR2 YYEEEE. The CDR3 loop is CASSFTGNTEAFF. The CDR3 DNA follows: TGTGCCAGCAGCTTCACAGGGAATACTGAAGCTTTCTTT.

Here the CDR3 DNA reads TGTGCCAGCAGTGAAGGACAGCTAGCCAAAAACATTCAGTACTTC. This encodes CASSEGQLAKNIQYF. The rearrangement uses TRBV6-1 and TRBJ2-4, with a tentative D call TRBD1 (5 bases). CDR3 length: 15 amino acids. With 1 base removed from V and 0 bases from J, the gap between germline ends came to 7 bases. CDR1 is MNHNS, CDR2 SASEGT, per germline.